The T cell receptor (beta chain) under discussion was sequenced for a study of T cell responses to AZD1222 COVID-19 vaccine. Regarding the study as a whole: A reported finding is that nearly half of spike-specific TCRs target unmutated variant regions. Most donors were white British, females outnumbered males, and clonal diversity was possibly underestimated.

Clones were read by immunoSEQ multiplex PCR, and TCRdb kept only the in-frame ones, dropping some. The repertoire holds about 86,000 clones, with around 73% as singletons. To note about this clone: Its target is not known.

J gave up 9 bases and V 3 bases, and 11 bases lay outside the gene matches. CDR1 and CDR2 from the germline V gene are LGHDT and YNNKEL (reference sequence). The CDR3 loop spans 16 amino acids. This rearrangement joins TRBV3-1 (or the pseudogene TRBV3-2) to TRBJ2-1, with TRBD2 matching 10 bases. Sequences were derived from peripheral blood, sampled on day 0 of AZD1222 vaccination. This sequence was found in an adult in good health. The CDR3 sequence: CASSHRSGRALFEQFF. The CDR3 DNA reads TGTGCCAGCAGCCATAGAAGCGGGAGGGCCTTATTTGAGCAGTTCTTC.